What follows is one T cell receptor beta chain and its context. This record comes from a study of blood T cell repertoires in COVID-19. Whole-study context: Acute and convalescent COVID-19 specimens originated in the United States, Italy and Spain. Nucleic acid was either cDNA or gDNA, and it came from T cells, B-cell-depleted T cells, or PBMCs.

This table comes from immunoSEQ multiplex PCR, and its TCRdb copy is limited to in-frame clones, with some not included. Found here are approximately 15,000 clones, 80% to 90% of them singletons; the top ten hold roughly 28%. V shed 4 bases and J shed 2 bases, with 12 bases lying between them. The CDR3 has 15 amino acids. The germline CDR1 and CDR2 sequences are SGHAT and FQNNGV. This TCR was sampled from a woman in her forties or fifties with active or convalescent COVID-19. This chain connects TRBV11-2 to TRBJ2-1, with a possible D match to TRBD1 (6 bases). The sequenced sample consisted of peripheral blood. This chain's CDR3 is CASSSSQGPYNEQFF. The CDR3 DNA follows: TGTGCCAGCAGCTCCTCACAGGGACCCTACAATGAGCAGTTCTTC. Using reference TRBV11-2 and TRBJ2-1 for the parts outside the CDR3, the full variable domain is EAGVAQSPRYKIIEKRQSVAFWCNPISGHATLYWYQQILGQGPKLLIQFQNNGVVDDSQLPKDRFSAERLKGVDSTLKIQPAKLEDSAVYLCASSSSQGPYNEQFFGPGTRLTVL.